This entry describes one T cell receptor (beta chain). MiXCR, run by TCRdb on the RT-PCR reads, gives a single entry per CDR3 protein. The sample holds about 680,000 distinct CDR3 sequences, over 12% seen once. The CDR3 runs 17 residues. Trimming removed 0 bases at V and 3 bases at J, with 15 bases between. CDR1 and CDR2 from the germline V gene are MGHRA and YSYEKL. The rearrangement links TRBV4-1 to TRBJ2-1; tentative D call: TRBD2 (6 bases). Source material: memory CD4+ T cells from blood. The receptor was isolated from a female donor in good health, serving as a healthy control. The CDR3 DNA reads as TGCGCCAGCAGCCAAGATTTAGCGGCCCCAATCTACAATGAGCAGTTCTTC. Translated: CASSQDLAAPIYNEQFF.